A single sample is the source of the 21 T cell receptor beta chains below, sequenced in a study of blood T cells in healthy people across ages. Primers used in a second PCR of roughly 7 to 12 cycles were a sample-barcoded 5' primer and a J-beta primer mix. TCRdb re-analysed the 5' RACE reads in MiXCR, keeping a single row per CDR3 protein. The table shows approximately 1.5 million distinct CDR3 sequences, with around 36% occurring only once. The sequenced material came from blood. Receptors originate from a woman aged 25 to 39 in good health.

This clonotype was observed a handful of times. The chain recombines TRBV4-1 with TRBJ2-7, with 8 bases aligning to TRBD2. V lost 3 bases and J lost 0; bases outside the gene matches: 4. CDR3 length: 15 amino acids. Germline assignment: CDR1 MGHRA and CDR2 YSYEKL. CDR3 DNA: TGCGCCAGCAGCCAGGCCGGGACTAGCTCCTACGAGCAGTACTTC. It is translated as CASSQAGTSSYEQYF.

This clonotype was seen a handful of times. The V call is TRBV20-1, the J call TRBJ1-6; D unresolved. Germline V gene lookup returns CDR1 DFQATT and CDR2 SNEGSKA (reference sequence). The CDR3 length is 15 residues. V was pared by 5 bases and J by 0 bases, with 11 bases between. Here the CDR3 reads CSALDGSSYNSPLHF. The CDR3 DNA reads as TGCAGTGCTTTGGACGGAAGCTCCTATAATTCACCCCTCCACTTT.

This clonotype was counted a few times. J is TRBJ2-1 and V is TRBV12-3 or TRBV12-4, with D possibly TRBD2 on 5 matching bases. The CDR3 has 13 amino acids. Deletions cut 5 bases from V and 8 bases from J, with 13 bases between. CDR3 loop: CASSEGAMDEQFF. In nucleotides, the CDR3 is TGTGCCAGCAGTGAGGGAGCTATGGATGAGCAGTTCTTC.

This clonotype was counted ten times or more. The chain carries TRBV29-1 and TRBJ2-5; D not certain. The V gene's germline CDR1 is SQVTM and CDR2 ANQGSEA. The V end was cut by 3 bases, the J end by 5 bases, with 7 bases between. This CDR3 spans 11 amino acids. CDR3: CSVEVFETQYF. The CDR3, as DNA: TGCAGCGTTGAGGTGTTTGAGACCCAGTACTTC. Complete variable domain (other parts from reference TRBV29-1 and TRBJ2-5): SAVISQKPSRDICQRGTSLTIQCQVDSQVTMMFWYRQQPGQSLTLIATANQGSEATYESGFVIDKFPISRPNLTFSTLTVSNMSPEDSSIYLCSVEVFETQYFGPGTRLLVL.

This clonotype came up once. This rearrangement joins TRBV20-1 to TRBJ2-5; the match to TRBD2 covers 11 bases. CDR1 is DFQATT and CDR2 is SNEGSKA in the germline V gene (reference sequence). V gave up 3 bases and J gave up 11 bases; unmatched junction bases: 20. The CDR3 has 17 residues. The CDR3 DNA sequence: TGCAGTGCTAGCCTAGCGGGGGGACCCGTGGGGAGGAATGAGCAGTACTTC. Translation: CSASLAGGPVGRNEQYF.

With regard to this clonotype: A clone one base away is much larger, so this may be a read error. J is TRBJ2-1 and V is TRBV5-1, with D uncertain. CDR1 SGHRS and CDR2 YFSETQ come from the germline V gene. The CDR3 extends over 16 amino acids. V was cut by 0 bases and J by 0 bases, with 10 bases left in between. The CDR3 coding sequence is TGCGCCAGCAGCTTGGCGGCACTCGGCTCCTACAATGAGCAGTTCTTC. It encodes CASSLAALGSYNEQFF.

This clonotype occurred once. A much larger clone differs from this one at a single base, so this may be a read error. This rearrangement joins TRBV7-6 to TRBJ2-7, with a possible D match to TRBD2 (6 bases). Germline assignment: CDR1 SGHVS and CDR2 FNYEAQ. The CDR3 has 13 amino acids. The CDR3 DNA follows: TGTGCCAGCAGCTTAGTGGCGGACTACGGGCAGTACTTC. This encodes CASSLVADYGQYF. The whole variable domain, remainder taken from reference TRBV7-6 and TRBJ2-7, is GAGVSQSPRYKVTKRGQDVALRCDPISGHVSLYWYRQALGQGPEFLTYFNYEAQQDKSGLPNDRFSAERPEGSISTLTIQRTEQRDSAMYRCASSLVADYGQYFGPGTRLTVT.

This clonotype has more than one count but fewer than ten. V usage is TRBV24-1 and J usage is TRBJ2-1, with D tentatively TRBD1 (6 bases). With 4 bases removed from V and 12 bases from J, the gap between germline ends came to 18 bases. Germline CDR1 KGHDR, CDR2 SFDVKD. The CDR3 is made up of 14 amino acids. As DNA, the CDR3 is TGTGCCACCAGTGACCTGACAGGTTTCGAAGGGCAGTTCTTC. Its protein product is CATSDLTGFEGQFF.

The chain links TRBV2 to TRBJ2-2; D tentatively fits TRBD1 or TRBD2 (5 bases each). V lost 6 bases, J lost 2 bases, and 13 bases lay in between. The CDR3 covers 15 residues. Germline assignment: CDR1 SNHLY and CDR2 FYNNEI. In DNA, the CDR3 is TGTGCCAGCAGGGCCGGGACGGTTAACACCGGGGAGCTGTTTTTT. Translated: CASRAGTVNTGELFF.

The genes are TRBV7-8 and TRBJ2-3, with 12 bases identical to TRBD2. The CDR3 runs 13 residues. Germline CDR1 reads SGHVS; CDR2 reads FQNEAQ. Here the CDR3 reads CATSGGITDTQYF. DNA for the CDR3: TGTGCGACTAGCGGGGGCATCACAGATACGCAGTATTTT. Supplemented by reference TRBV7-8 and TRBJ2-3, the full variable domain reads GAGVSQSPRYKVAKRGQDVALRCDPISGHVSLFWYQQALGQGPEFLTYFQNEAQLDKSGLPSDRFFAERPEGSVSTLKIQRTQQEDSAVYLCATSGGITDTQYFGPGTRLTVL.

This clonotype was detected a few times. The CDR3 loop is CASAPQGMMFKGYTF. The CDR3 DNA is TGTGCCAGCGCCCCCCAGGGGATGATGTTTAAGGGCTACACCTTC. V and J are TRBV6-1 and TRBJ1-2; possibly TRBD1 for D (6 bases). This CDR3 comprises 15 residues. Germline loops: CDR1 MNHNS, CDR2 SASEGT. V was clipped by 8 bases and J by 8 bases, with 24 bases between them.

The chain couples TRBV7-9 to TRBJ1-1; no clear D gene. Looked up from germline, CDR1 is SEHNR and CDR2 is FQNEAQ (reference sequence). Trimming cost V 1 base and J 4 bases, with 19 bases left between them. The CDR3 is 17 residues long. The CDR3 nucleotides are TGTGCCAGCAGCTTAGTAACTTTCGGAACCGATACCACTGAAGCTTTCTTT. Amino acids: CASSLVTFGTDTTEAFF.

The chain joins TRBV11-2 to TRBJ2-2; 13 bases are a match to TRBD2. The ends lost 5 bases at V and 8 bases at J; junction bases unmatched: 11. From germline, CDR1 is SGHAT and CDR2 FQNNGV. The CDR3 sequence is 17 residues long. The CDR3 bases are TGTGCCAGCAGCCCAAGGGGACTAGCGGGGTCCTATGGGGAGCTGTTTTTT. It encodes CASSPRGLAGSYGELFF.

The V call is TRBV7-3, the J call TRBJ2-3, with TRBD2 matching over 11 bases. This CDR3 region has 22 residues. Germline CDR1 and CDR2: SGHTA and FQGTGA. J gave up 0 bases and V 0 bases, and 17 bases lay outside the gene matches. The CDR3: CASSLTPASGGPLTVSTDTQYF. The CDR3 bases are TGTGCCAGCAGCTTAACCCCTGCTAGCGGGGGGCCTCTTACCGTGAGCACAGATACGCAGTATTTT.

This clonotype was recorded many times. This chain joins TRBV29-1 and TRBJ2-1, with D perhaps given as TRBD1 or TRBD2 (5 bases each). The V end lost 7 bases, the J end lost 7 bases, and 23 bases lay between the germline ends. The CDR3 consists of 15 residues. The germline gives CDR1 SQVTM, CDR2 ANQGSEA. CDR3 coding DNA: TGCAGCGCTCCTGGGACCGTATCAACCACAAATGAGCAGTTCTTC. It specifies CSAPGTVSTTNEQFF.

V is TRBV11-3 and J is TRBJ2-1; the D gene is possibly TRBD2 (6 bases). This CDR3 region has 15 residues. Looked up from germline, CDR1 is SGHNT and CDR2 is YENEEA. V lost 4 bases, J lost 4 bases, and 14 bases lay in between. The CDR3 nucleotides read TGTGCCAGCAGCTCCTTCGAGCGGGCTTACAATGAGCAGTTCTTC. Its protein product is CASSSFERAYNEQFF.

This chain connects TRBV5-1 to TRBJ1-2; 7 nucleotides align to TRBD1. There are 15 residues in the CDR3. With 7 bases clipped from V and 2 bases from J, the junction kept 11 bases outside the gene matches. Germline V gene sequence: CDR1 SGHRS, CDR2 YFSETQ. In DNA, the CDR3 is TGCGCCAGCGGCCCGGGACAGCAGATCAACTATGGCTACACCTTC. Translation gives CASGPGQQINYGYTF.

This clonotype was detected a few times. V and J are TRBV4-1 and TRBJ1-5; a possible D gene is TRBD1 (5 bases). Trimming removed 4 bases at V and 0 bases at J, with 13 bases between. The germline gives CDR1 MGHRA, CDR2 YSYEKL. CDR3 length equals 16 residues. As DNA, the CDR3 is TGCGCCAGCAGCCCTGCCCCAGGGTATAGCAATCAGCCCCAGCATTTT. Its translation is CASSPAPGYSNQPQHF.

This chain's CDR3 is CASSRLGKETQYF. The CDR3 nucleotides read TGTGCCAGCAGCCGCCTAGGCAAAGAGACCCAGTACTTC. V gene TRBV6-5 combines with J gene TRBJ2-5; no clear D gene. The V end lost 6 bases, the J end lost 3 bases, and 11 bases lay between the germline ends. The CDR3 has 13 amino acids. Per germline, CDR1 MNHEY and CDR2 SVGAGI.

The chain is built from TRBV15 and TRBJ1-2; TRBD1 matches 10 bases. Germline CDR1 LNHNV, CDR2 YYDKDF (reference sequence). The CDR3 spans 15 residues. After removal of 3 bases from V and 5 bases from J, the junction contained 6 bases not matched to a gene. CDR3 sequence reads: CATSSRDRGRYGYTF. CDR3 DNA: TGTGCCACCAGCAGCCGGGACAGGGGTCGGTATGGCTACACCTTC.

Written as DNA, the CDR3 is TGTGCCTGGGGGGCGGGGGGGAGTGTGGAGACCCAGTACTTC. Residues: CAWGAGGSVETQYF. The chain couples TRBV30 to TRBJ2-5; 9 bases match TRBD2. The CDR3 spans 14 residues. Germline-derived CDR1 and CDR2 are GTSNPN and SVGIG (reference sequence). Losses at the gene ends were 5 bases for V and 5 bases for J; bases not matched to a gene: 9.